The 2 T cell receptor beta chains given below trace back to one sample, sequenced in a study of T cells expressing NK-cell markers. TCRdb reprocessed the 5' RACE reads and reports one entry per CDR3 protein, with no DNA. In total, the table holds a few hundred thousand distinct CDR3 sequences. The specimen sequenced was blood T cells: a sorted CD56 or NKG2C T cell subset, CD4+ or CD8+ T cells, or bulk PBMC T cells (not recorded which). The receptors were gathered from a man aged 18 to 30 in good health.

This rearrangement joins TRBV20-1 to TRBJ1-1; TCRdb proposes TRBD1, but this gene call is untestable without DNA. The CDR3 is made up of 14 amino acids. Germline CDR1 is DFQATT and CDR2 is SNEGSKA (reference sequence). The CDR3 sequence: CSARIGTLNTEAFF.

This chain uses TRBV5-1 with TRBJ2-3. The CDR3 spans 11 residues. Looked up from germline, CDR1 is SGHRS and CDR2 is YFSETQ. CDR3 amino acids: CASSGQNTQYF. The variable domain in full, with the rest retrieved from reference TRBV5-1 and TRBJ2-3, is KAGVTQTPRYLIKTRGQQVTLSCSPISGHRSVSWYQQTPGQGLQFLFEYFSETQRNKGNFPGRFSGRQFSNSRSEMNVSTLELGDSALYLCASSGQNTQYFGPGTRLTVL.